One and the same sample provided the 14 T cell receptor beta chains below, sequenced in a study of neurological immune-mediated disorders. MiXCR, run by TCRdb on the 5' RACE reads, gives a single entry per CDR3 protein. The sample includes some 60,000 distinct CDR3 sequences, roughly 9.8% of them seen just once. Indicated time point: longitudinal time-point 2. The sample taken for sequencing was PBMCs. Source of these receptors: a man younger than 40 in good health.

This clonotype occurred many times. The chain has TRBV5-1 and TRBJ2-7; D might be TRBD2 (5 bases). Germline-derived CDR1 and CDR2 are SGHRS and YFSETQ. Trimming stripped 4 bases from V and 2 bases from J, with 13 bases between. The CDR3 extends over 14 amino acids. The CDR3 sequence is CASSPSTRTYEQYF. The CDR3 DNA reads as TGCGCCAGCAGCCCGTCCACTAGAACCTACGAGCAGTACTTC.

Many counts were recorded for this clonotype. The chain links TRBV5-1 to TRBJ2-1; D gene ambiguous. V lost 0 bases to trimming and J lost 9 bases, with 13 bases between them. This CDR3 is built from 14 residues. CDR1 and CDR2 from the germline V gene are SGHRS and YFSETQ. The CDR3 is CASSLDGPRLEQFF. The DNA for the CDR3 is TGCGCCAGCAGCTTGGACGGGCCCAGGCTTGAGCAGTTCTTC.

This clonotype was detected many times. This sequence joins TRBV7-3 and TRBJ1-2, with 7 nucleotides matching TRBD1. This CDR3 region has 14 residues. The germline gives CDR1 SGHTA, CDR2 FQGTGA. V dropped 1 base and J dropped 4; count of bases not matched to a gene: 3. The DNA of the CDR3 is TGTGCCAGCAGCTTAAGTGACAGGGTCTATGGCTACACCTTC. Protein product: CASSLSDRVYGYTF.

This clonotype was seen ten or more times. This chain links TRBV27 with TRBJ1-1; a weak D match, TRBD1 (6 bases). The V end was cut by 7 bases, the J end by 1 base, with 16 bases between. Germline V gene lookup returns CDR1 MNHEY and CDR2 SMNVEV (reference sequence). The CDR3 spans 15 residues. CDR3 nucleotides: TGTGCCAGCACACAATGGGGGGGCGAGAACACTGAAGCTTTCTTT. Translating it yields CASTQWGGENTEAFF.

This clonotype has at least ten counts. The chain employs TRBV20-1 and TRBJ2-7, with TRBD1 as a possible D gene (6 bases). Germline V gene lookup returns CDR1 DFQATT and CDR2 SNEGSKA (reference sequence). This CDR3 is 14 amino acids long. Trimming stripped 5 bases from V and 0 bases from J, with 14 bases between. CDR3 sequence reads: CSAYTGTFSYEQYF. For the CDR3, the DNA is TGCAGTGCTTATACCGGGACATTCTCCTACGAGCAGTACTTC.

This clonotype was found a few times. The V gene is TRBV28, the J gene TRBJ2-7; D is unclear. Germline V gene sequence: CDR1 MDHEN, CDR2 SYDVKM. This CDR3 region has 14 residues. V was shortened by 5 bases and J by 3 bases, with 14 bases between the two germline ends. CDR3 nucleotides: TGTGCCAGCAGTGACACAACCTCCCTCTACGAGCAGTACTTC. This gives the protein CASSDTTSLYEQYF.

This clonotype occurred many times. The rearrangement uses TRBV20-1 and TRBJ2-5, with D tentatively TRBD2 (5 bases). Germline V lookup: CDR1 DFQATT, CDR2 SNEGSKA (reference sequence). Trimming left V 3 bases short and J 2 bases short, with 13 bases between. The CDR3 runs 14 residues. CDR3 region: CSASLRSGQETQYF. CDR3 DNA: TGCAGTGCTAGCCTCAGGTCGGGACAAGAGACCCAGTACTTC.

This clonotype was seen ten or more times. The chain recombines TRBV7-6 with TRBJ2-7; possibly TRBD2 for D (6 bases). Per germline, CDR1 SGHVS and CDR2 FNYEAQ. This CDR3 contains 16 residues. V was clipped by 2 bases and J by 2 bases, with 16 bases between them. The CDR3 nucleotides read TGTGCCAGCAGCTTATTTAGCGGCGGGGACCCCTACGAGCAGTACTTC. Amino acids: CASSLFSGGDPYEQYF.

The J gene is TRBJ2-6, the V gene TRBV7-7, with 7 bases identical to TRBD1. V was clipped by 2 bases and J by 2 bases; unmatched bases: 9. CDR1 is SSHAT and CDR2 is FNYEAQ in the germline V gene (reference sequence). The CDR3 loop spans 18 amino acids. The CDR3 loop is CASSLRFDRDPGANVLTF. In nucleotides, the CDR3 is TGTGCCAGCAGCTTACGTTTTGACAGGGACCCTGGGGCCAACGTCCTGACTTTC.

This clonotype was picked up many times. This chain links TRBV29-1 with TRBJ2-7; 9 bases line up with TRBD1. With V trimmed by 4 bases and J by 0 bases, 7 bases remained unmatched. CDR1 and CDR2 (germline): SQVTM, ANQGSEA. The CDR3 has 15 amino acids. The CDR3 DNA reads as TGCAGCGTTGTAAGGGACAGGGCCACCTCCTACGAGCAGTACTTC. Protein: CSVVRDRATSYEQYF.

This clonotype has at least ten counts. The J gene is TRBJ2-7, the V gene TRBV20-1, with a weak D call TRBD2 (6 bases). The CDR3 spans 17 residues. With 0 bases removed from V and 5 bases from J, the gap between germline ends came to 23 bases. Germline CDR1 reads DFQATT; CDR2 reads SNEGSKA (reference sequence). CDR3 bases: TGCAGTGCTAGAGATTTGGTGGAGGGGCAGGGTTCCCACGAGCAGTACTTC. This codes for CSARDLVEGQGSHEQYF.

This clonotype was recorded at least ten times. This chain uses TRBV5-1 with TRBJ1-2; perhaps TRBD1 as D (5 bases). Germline V gene data show CDR1 as SGHRS and CDR2 as YFSETQ. The germline V and J ends were trimmed by 5 bases and 3 bases, with 17 bases remaining between them. The CDR3 contains 15 residues. The CDR3 DNA reads as TGCGCCAGCAGTACCGGGACTTTACCGTACTATGGCTACACCTTC. This codes for CASSTGTLPYYGYTF.

This clonotype has ten or more counts. This sequence joins TRBV7-3 and TRBJ2-3, with a tentative D call TRBD2 (6 bases). This CDR3 comprises 16 residues. V lost 0 bases to trimming and J lost 8 bases, with 18 bases between them. Germline assignment: CDR1 SGHTA and CDR2 FQGTGA. The CDR3 region has the DNA TGTGCCAGCAGCTTAACGATGAATAGCGAGGGAGGTACGCAGTATTTT. Translating gives CASSLTMNSEGGTQYF.

This clonotype was seen ten or more times. The rearrangement uses TRBV20-1 and TRBJ2-3; 10 nucleotides line up with TRBD2. This CDR3 spans 17 amino acids. J was trimmed by 5 bases and V by 5 bases; bases with no gene match: 16. Germline CDR1 and CDR2: DFQATT and SNEGSKA (reference sequence). CDR3 DNA sequence: TGCAGTGCTCAACTTCGGGTAGCGGGAGGTGTGATAGATACGCAGTATTTT. Its translation: CSAQLRVAGGVIDTQYF.